This is a list of T cell receptor beta chains from one sample in a study of blood T cell repertoires in COVID-19. Using immunoSEQ multiplex PCR, the repertoire was profiled, and TCRdb retains in-frame clones only, with some absent. The sample has fewer than 200,000 clones, roughly 86% seen once. The sample taken for sequencing was peripheral blood. All receptors come from a woman of 80 years or more with COVID-19, enrolled during active disease. CDR3s include the opening cysteine and the closing phenylalanine or tryptophan. A D gene is named only where the DNA matches it firmly. For some rows the clone size is stated as once, few or many, or as a class when expanded; others skip it.

CDR3 protein: CASSLSSGTVWTTEAFF
CDR3 DNA: TGTGCCAGCAGCTTAAGTTCTGGGACAGTCTGGACCACTGAAGCTTTCTTT
D gene: TRBD1
J gene: TRBJ1-1
clone size: NA
V gene: TRBV7-9

CDR3 protein: CATRTSGSTDTQYF
CDR3 DNA: TGTGCCACCAGGACCAGCGGCAGCACAGATACGCAGTATTTT
D gene: NA
J gene: TRBJ2-3
clone size: once
V gene: TRBV15

CDR3 protein: CASSLKAGGPAGELFF
CDR3 DNA: TGTGCCAGCAGCTTAAAGGCGGGAGGGCCCGCCGGGGAGCTGTTTTTT
D gene: TRBD2
J gene: TRBJ2-2
clone size: once
V gene: TRBV7-2

CDR3 protein: CAWSPWTGPTGTGELFF
CDR3 DNA: TGTGCCTGGAGTCCCTGGACAGGGCCGACGGGCACCGGGGAGCTGTTTTTT
D gene: TRBD1
J gene: TRBJ2-2
clone size: NA
V gene: TRBV30

CDR3 protein: CSVEGQGGRGSYEQYF
CDR3 DNA: TGCAGCGTTGAGGGTCAGGGGGGCCGGGGCTCCTACGAGCAGTACTTC
D gene: NA
J gene: TRBJ2-7
clone size: few
V gene: TRBV29-1

CDR3 protein: CASESGLQETQYF
CDR3 DNA: TGTGCCAGCGAATCCGGGTTACAAGAGACCCAGTACTTC
D gene: NA
J gene: TRBJ2-5
clone size: NA
V gene: TRBV2

CDR3 protein: CASSLGGRPKYLFF
CDR3 DNA: TGTGCCAGCAGTTTAGGCGGGAGGCCCAAGTATCTGTTCTTC
D gene: TRBD2
J gene: TRBJ2-1
clone size: NA
V gene: TRBV27

CDR3 protein: CASSEGTALRTYYGYTF
CDR3 DNA: TGTGCCAGCAGTGAAGGGACAGCCCTGCGGACCTACTATGGCTACACCTTC
D gene: NA
J gene: TRBJ1-2
clone size: NA
V gene: TRBV6-1

CDR3 protein: CASSRLGGIVVGTGELFF
CDR3 DNA: TGTGCCAGCAGCCGCTTGGGGGGGATCGTTGTTGGCACCGGGGAGCTGTTTTTT
D gene: TRBD2
J gene: TRBJ2-2
clone size: NA
V gene: TRBV7-3

CDR3 protein: CASSLIRAIGTYEQYF
CDR3 DNA: TGCGCCAGCAGCTTGATCAGGGCAATAGGCACCTACGAGCAGTACTTC
D gene: NA
J gene: TRBJ2-7
clone size: few
V gene: TRBV5-1

CDR3 protein: CATSRGQGVSPLHF
CDR3 DNA: TGTGCCACCAGCAGAGGGCAGGGGGTATCCCCCCTCCACTTT
D gene: TRBD1
J gene: TRBJ1-6
clone size: once
V gene: TRBV15

CDR3 protein: CSASRDGGGHEQYF
CDR3 DNA: TGCAGTGCTAGTAGGGACGGGGGGGGCCACGAGCAGTACTTC
D gene: TRBD2
J gene: TRBJ2-7
clone size: NA
V gene: TRBV20-1

CDR3 protein: CASSLGGATNQPQHF
CDR3 DNA: TGCGCCAGCAGCTTGGGTGGGGCGACCAATCAGCCCCAGCATTTT
D gene: NA
J gene: TRBJ1-5
clone size: NA
V gene: TRBV5-1

CDR3 protein: CSVEILGLAGGETQYF
CDR3 DNA: TGCAGCGTTGAAATACTGGGACTAGCGGGAGGTGAGACCCAGTACTTC
D gene: TRBD2
J gene: TRBJ2-5
clone size: NA
V gene: TRBV29-1

CDR3 protein: CASSQWGTGDHEQYF
CDR3 DNA: TGTGCCAGCAGCCAATGGGGGACAGGGGATCACGAGCAGTACTTC
D gene: TRBD1
J gene: TRBJ2-7
clone size: NA
V gene: TRBV14

CDR3 protein: CASSDLLGDEKLFF
CDR3 DNA: TGTGCCAGCAGTGATCTCTTGGGCGATGAAAAACTGTTTTTT
D gene: NA
J gene: TRBJ1-4
clone size: NA
V gene: TRBV2

CDR3 protein: CATSDLRDRGSNQPQHF
CDR3 DNA: TGTGCCACCAGTGATTTGAGGGATCGGGGGTCCAATCAGCCCCAGCATTTT
D gene: NA
J gene: TRBJ1-5
clone size: NA
V gene: TRBV24-1

CDR3 protein: CASSDRGLNTEAFF
CDR3 DNA: TGTGCCAGCAGCGACAGGGGGCTGAACACTGAAGCTTTCTTT
D gene: TRBD1
J gene: TRBJ1-1
clone size: NA
V gene: TRBV6-6

CDR3 protein: CASSFLTAGDYNEQFF
CDR3 DNA: TGTGCCAGCAGTTTTCTCACGGCAGGGGATTACAATGAGCAGTTCTTC
D gene: NA
J gene: TRBJ2-1
clone size: NA
V gene: TRBV27

CDR3 protein: CASSIAGGNTEAFF
CDR3 DNA: TGTGCCAGTAGTATAGCAGGGGGGAACACTGAAGCTTTCTTT
D gene: TRBD1
J gene: TRBJ1-1
clone size: NA
V gene: TRBV19

CDR3 protein: CASGTGGSGTQYF
CDR3 DNA: TGTGCCTCCGGGACGGGGGGGTCTGGAACGCAGTATTTT
D gene: TRBD2
J gene: TRBJ2-3
clone size: NA
V gene: TRBV10-3

CDR3 protein: CATSNDRGLVGELFF
CDR3 DNA: TGTGCCACCAGTAACGACAGGGGGCTAGTCGGGGAGCTGTTTTTT
D gene: TRBD1
J gene: TRBJ2-2
clone size: NA
V gene: TRBV24-1

CDR3 protein: CAWRLRGSDTQYF
CDR3 DNA: TGTGCCTGGAGGTTGCGGGGCTCAGATACGCAGTATTTT
D gene: NA
J gene: TRBJ2-3
clone size: NA
V gene: TRBV30

CDR3 protein: CASSVDPGEREKLFF
CDR3 DNA: TGTGCCAGCAGCGTAGATCCGGGGGAGAGGGAAAAACTGTTTTTT
D gene: NA
J gene: TRBJ1-4
clone size: NA
V gene: TRBV9

CDR3 protein: CASSPTGGASFGWRTEAFF
CDR3 DNA: TGTGCCAGCAGTCCGACAGGGGGCGCGAGCTTTGGGTGGAGGACTGAAGCTTTCTTT
D gene: TRBD1
J gene: TRBJ1-1
clone size: NA
V gene: TRBV27

CDR3 protein: CASSEASGGEQFF
CDR3 DNA: TGTGCCAGCTCCGAAGCTAGCGGGGGGGAGCAGTTCTTC
D gene: TRBD2
J gene: TRBJ2-1
clone size: NA
V gene: TRBV18

CDR3 protein: CASSQDLSTGYGYTF
CDR3 DNA: TGTGCCAGCAGCCAAGATCTTAGTACTGGCTATGGCTACACCTTC
D gene: NA
J gene: TRBJ1-2
clone size: once
V gene: TRBV3-1/TRBV3-2

CDR3 protein: CASSGQGWLNTEAFF
CDR3 DNA: TGTGCCAGTAGTGGACAGGGTTGGTTGAACACTGAAGCTTTCTTT
D gene: TRBD1
J gene: TRBJ1-1
clone size: NA
V gene: TRBV19

CDR3 protein: CASSDQRSAHNEQFF
CDR3 DNA: TGTGCCAGCAGTGACCAGCGTTCAGCCCACAATGAGCAGTTCTTC
D gene: NA
J gene: TRBJ2-1
clone size: NA
V gene: TRBV6-4

CDR3 protein: CASSAGQGLLGNTEAFF
CDR3 DNA: TGTGCCAGCAGTGCGGGACAGGGACTCTTAGGGAACACTGAAGCTTTCTTT
D gene: TRBD1
J gene: TRBJ1-1
clone size: NA
V gene: TRBV6-1

CDR3 protein: CASSFGQGAVTQYF
CDR3 DNA: TGTGCCAGCAGCTTCGGACAGGGGGCGGTTACGCAGTATTTT
D gene: TRBD1
J gene: TRBJ2-3
clone size: NA
V gene: TRBV5-6

CDR3 protein: CASGFRGTGTGGTDTQYF
CDR3 DNA: TGTGCTAGTGGTTTCCGCGGGACCGGGACAGGGGGCACAGATACGCAGTATTTT
D gene: TRBD1
J gene: TRBJ2-3
clone size: NA
V gene: TRBV12-5

CDR3 protein: CASSPLRPGEQYF
CDR3 DNA: TGTGCCAGCTCACCACTTCGACCGGGGGAGCAGTACTTC
D gene: NA
J gene: TRBJ2-7
clone size: once
V gene: TRBV18

CDR3 protein: CATSLGSLSNTEAFF
CDR3 DNA: TGTGCCACCTCCTTGGGCAGTCTTTCGAACACTGAAGCTTTCTTT
D gene: NA
J gene: TRBJ1-1
clone size: NA
V gene: TRBV7-2

CDR3 protein: CASSSGGVESEKLFF
CDR3 DNA: TGTGCCAGCAGTTCGGGGGGAGTTGAAAGTGAAAAACTGTTTTTT
D gene: NA
J gene: TRBJ1-4
clone size: NA
V gene: TRBV28

CDR3 protein: CASSPLVAVRNTDTQYF
CDR3 DNA: TGTGCCAGCTCACCATTGGTCGCGGTAAGAAACACAGATACGCAGTATTTT
D gene: NA
J gene: TRBJ2-3
clone size: NA
V gene: TRBV18

CDR3 protein: CASSVAPVNEQFF
CDR3 DNA: TGTGCCAGCAGCGTAGCCCCAGTCAATGAGCAGTTCTTC
D gene: NA
J gene: TRBJ2-1
clone size: NA
V gene: TRBV9

CDR3 protein: CSASFGGNRNQPQHF
CDR3 DNA: TGCAGTGCTAGTTTCGGCGGCAACCGCAATCAGCCCCAGCATTTT
D gene: NA
J gene: TRBJ1-5
clone size: NA
V gene: TRBV20-1

CDR3 protein: CASSPLTGAGNTIYF
CDR3 DNA: TGTGCCAGCTCACCTCTCACAGGGGCTGGAAACACCATATATTTT
D gene: TRBD1
J gene: TRBJ1-3
clone size: NA
V gene: TRBV18

CDR3 protein: CASSRGGGFYEQYF
CDR3 DNA: TGTGCCAGCAGTAGGGGAGGAGGGTTCTACGAGCAGTACTTC
D gene: NA
J gene: TRBJ2-7
clone size: NA
V gene: TRBV6-6

CDR3 protein: CASTPRRLSGAPPF
CDR3 DNA: TGTGCCAGCACCCCCAGGCGGTTGAGTGGGGCTCCACCCTTC
D gene: NA
J gene: TRBJ1-2
clone size: NA
V gene: TRBV6-5

CDR3 protein: CATSEAGGGPTKPQHF
CDR3 DNA: TGTGCCACCAGTGAAGCCGGGGGAGGTCCAACCAAACCCCAGCATTTT
D gene: NA
J gene: TRBJ1-5
clone size: NA
V gene: TRBV24-1

CDR3 protein: CAWSRDSGSGNTIYF
CDR3 DNA: TGTGCCTGGAGTAGGGACAGCGGATCTGGAAACACCATATATTTT
D gene: TRBD1
J gene: TRBJ1-3
clone size: NA
V gene: TRBV30

CDR3 protein: CASSPGQGIDQPQHF
CDR3 DNA: TGTGCCAGCAGTCCGGGACAGGGGATCGATCAGCCCCAGCATTTT
D gene: TRBD1
J gene: TRBJ1-5
clone size: NA
V gene: TRBV6-2/TRBV6-3

CDR3 protein: CASSLGQGGIYGYTF
CDR3 DNA: TGTGCCAGCAGTTTGGGACAGGGGGGGATCTATGGCTACACCTTC
D gene: TRBD1
J gene: TRBJ1-2
clone size: few
V gene: TRBV28

CDR3 protein: CASSTIRGLNGYGYTF
CDR3 DNA: TGTGCCAGTAGTACGATCCGGGGACTTAACGGCTATGGCTACACCTTC
D gene: NA
J gene: TRBJ1-2
clone size: NA
V gene: TRBV19

CDR3 protein: CATSRDRVRQFF
CDR3 DNA: TGTGCCACCAGCAGAGATCGAGTGAGGCAGTTCTTC
D gene: NA
J gene: TRBJ2-1
clone size: NA
V gene: TRBV15

CDR3 protein: CASSQGAGYGYTF
CDR3 DNA: TGTGCCAGCAGCCAGGGGGCCGGCTATGGCTACACCTTC
D gene: TRBD1
J gene: TRBJ1-2
clone size: NA
V gene: TRBV5-5

CDR3 protein: CASSVWGVSGNTIYF
CDR3 DNA: TGTGCCAGCAGCGTGTGGGGGGTCTCTGGAAACACCATATATTTT
D gene: NA
J gene: TRBJ1-3
clone size: NA
V gene: TRBV9

CDR3 protein: CAIRPGGNQPQHF
CDR3 DNA: TGTGCCATCAGGCCCGGGGGAAATCAGCCCCAGCATTTT
D gene: NA
J gene: TRBJ1-5
clone size: NA
V gene: TRBV10-3

CDR3 protein: CASSVASVPYNEQFF
CDR3 DNA: TGTGCCAGCAGCGTAGCTAGTGTGCCCTACAATGAGCAGTTCTTC
D gene: NA
J gene: TRBJ2-1
clone size: once
V gene: TRBV9

CDR3 protein: CAWGMTGLSGNTIYF
CDR3 DNA: TGTGCCTGGGGAATGACAGGGCTCTCTGGAAACACCATATATTTT
D gene: TRBD1
J gene: TRBJ1-3
clone size: NA
V gene: TRBV30

CDR3 protein: CASSSRTGSTSGYTF
CDR3 DNA: TGTGCCAGCAGCTCTAGGACAGGGTCCACGAGTGGCTACACCTTC
D gene: TRBD1
J gene: TRBJ1-2
clone size: NA
V gene: TRBV11-2

CDR3 protein: CASTGDAPNQPQHF
CDR3 DNA: TGTGCCTCCACGGGTGACGCGCCCAATCAGCCCCAGCATTTT
D gene: NA
J gene: TRBJ1-5
clone size: NA
V gene: TRBV10-3